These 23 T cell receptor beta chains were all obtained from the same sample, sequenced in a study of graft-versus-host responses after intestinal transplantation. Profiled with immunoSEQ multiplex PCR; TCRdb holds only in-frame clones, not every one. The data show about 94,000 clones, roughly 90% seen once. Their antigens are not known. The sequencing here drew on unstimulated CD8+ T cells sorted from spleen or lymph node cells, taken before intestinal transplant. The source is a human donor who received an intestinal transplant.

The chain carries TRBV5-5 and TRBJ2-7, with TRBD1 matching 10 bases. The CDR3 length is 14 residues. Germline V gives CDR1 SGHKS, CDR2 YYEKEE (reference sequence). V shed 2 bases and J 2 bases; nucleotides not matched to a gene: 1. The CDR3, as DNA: TGTGCCAGCAGCTTAGGGACAGGGGCCTACGAGCAGTACTTC. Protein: CASSLGTGAYEQYF. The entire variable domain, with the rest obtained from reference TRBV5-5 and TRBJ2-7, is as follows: DAGVTQSPTHLIKTRGQQVTLRCSPISGHKSVSWYQQVLGQGPQFIFQYYEKEERGRGNFPDRFSARQFPNYSSELNVNALLLGDSALYLCASSLGTGAYEQYFGPGTRLTVT.

This CDR3 is CASSEFLAGGSEQFF. CDR3 in DNA: TGTGCCAGCAGTGAATTTCTAGCGGGAGGGTCTGAGCAGTTCTTC. The chain recombines TRBV25-1 with TRBJ2-1; 12 bases are shared with TRBD2. The CDR3 has 15 amino acids. The junction had 4 bases not matched to a gene; V was cut back by 1 base and J by 9 bases. Germline assignment: CDR1 MGHDK and CDR2 SYGVNS.

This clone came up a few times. The CDR3 DNA sequence: TGTGCCAGCAGTTTAACTGTCGGGGGCACTGAAGCTTTCTTT. This encodes CASSLTVGGTEAFF. The gene calls are TRBV27 and TRBJ1-1; a weak D match, TRBD1 (5 bases). Germline values: CDR1 MNHEY, CDR2 SMNVEV (reference sequence). V lost 2 bases to trimming and J lost 4 bases, with 11 bases between them. This CDR3 contains 14 residues.

CDR3 bases: TGTGCCAGCAGCATTGAGCTGAACACTGAAGCTTTCTTT. Its translation: CASSIELNTEAFF. This chain links TRBV7-6 with TRBJ1-1; D gene uncertain. Germline loops: CDR1 SGHVS, CDR2 FNYEAQ. There are 13 residues in the CDR3. Trimming removed 5 bases from V and 0 bases from J, with 7 bases in between.

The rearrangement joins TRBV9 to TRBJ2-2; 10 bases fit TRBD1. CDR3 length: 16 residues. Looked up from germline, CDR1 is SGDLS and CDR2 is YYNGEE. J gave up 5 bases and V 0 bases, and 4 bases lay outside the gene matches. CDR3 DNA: TGTGCCAGCAGCGTAGAGGACAGGGGGATAACCGGGGAGCTGTTTTTT. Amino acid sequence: CASSVEDRGITGELFF.

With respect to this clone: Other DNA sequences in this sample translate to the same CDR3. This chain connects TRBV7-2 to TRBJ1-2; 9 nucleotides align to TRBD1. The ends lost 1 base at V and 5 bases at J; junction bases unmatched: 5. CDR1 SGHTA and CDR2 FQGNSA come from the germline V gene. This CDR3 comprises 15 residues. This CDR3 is CASSLDGGQGYGYTF. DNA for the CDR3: TGTGCCAGCAGCTTAGACGGGGGACAGGGATATGGCTACACCTTC.

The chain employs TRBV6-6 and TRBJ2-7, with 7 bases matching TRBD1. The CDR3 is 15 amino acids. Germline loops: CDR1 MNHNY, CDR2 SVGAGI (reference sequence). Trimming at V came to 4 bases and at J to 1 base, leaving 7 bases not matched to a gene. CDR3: CASSFQTGSSYEQYF. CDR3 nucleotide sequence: TGTGCCAGCAGTTTCCAGACAGGGTCATCCTACGAGCAGTACTTC.

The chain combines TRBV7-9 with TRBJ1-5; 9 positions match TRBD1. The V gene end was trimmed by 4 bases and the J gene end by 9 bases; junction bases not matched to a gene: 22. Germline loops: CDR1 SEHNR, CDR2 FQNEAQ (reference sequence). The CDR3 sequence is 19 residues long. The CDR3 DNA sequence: TGTGCCAGCAGCTCCTCTTCTGGGACAGGGAGTCTGTCCGAGTGGCCCCAGCATTTT. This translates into CASSSSSGTGSLSEWPQHF.

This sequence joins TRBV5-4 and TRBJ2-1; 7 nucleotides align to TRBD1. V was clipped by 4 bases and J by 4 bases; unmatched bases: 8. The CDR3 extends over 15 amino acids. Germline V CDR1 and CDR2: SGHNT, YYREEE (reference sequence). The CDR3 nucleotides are TGTGCCAGCAGCAGACCGGGACAGACTTACAATGAGCAGTTCTTC. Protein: CASSRPGQTYNEQFF.

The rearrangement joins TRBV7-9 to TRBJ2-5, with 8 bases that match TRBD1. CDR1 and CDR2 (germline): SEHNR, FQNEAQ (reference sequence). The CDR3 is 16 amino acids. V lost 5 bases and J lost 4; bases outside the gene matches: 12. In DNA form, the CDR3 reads TGTGCCAGCAGCACCTCGGACAGGGAGTACTTAGAGACCCAGTACTTC. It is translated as CASSTSDREYLETQYF. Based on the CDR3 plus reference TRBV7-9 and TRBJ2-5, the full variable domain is DTGVSQNPRHKITKRGQNVTFRCDPISEHNRLYWYRQTLGQGPEFLTYFQNEAQLEKSRLLSDRFSAERPKGSFSTLEIQRTEQGDSAMYLCASSTSDREYLETQYFGPGTRLLVL.

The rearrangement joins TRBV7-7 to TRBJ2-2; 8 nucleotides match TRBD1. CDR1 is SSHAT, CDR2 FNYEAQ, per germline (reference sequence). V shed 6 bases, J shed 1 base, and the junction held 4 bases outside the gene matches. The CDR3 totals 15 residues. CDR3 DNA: TGTGCCAGCAGTTTGGACAGGGAGAACACCGGGGAGCTGTTTTTT. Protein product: CASSLDRENTGELFF. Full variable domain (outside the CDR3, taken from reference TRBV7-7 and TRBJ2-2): GAGVSQSPRYKVTKRGQDVTLRCDPISSHATLYWYQQALGQGPEFLTYFNYEAQPDKSGLPSDRFSAERPEGSISTLTIQRTEQRDSAMYRCASSLDRENTGELFFGEGSRLTVL.

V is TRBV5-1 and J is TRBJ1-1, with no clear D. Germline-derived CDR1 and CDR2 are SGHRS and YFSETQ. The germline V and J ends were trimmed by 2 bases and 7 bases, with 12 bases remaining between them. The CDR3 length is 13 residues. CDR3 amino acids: CASSFSGRNEAFF. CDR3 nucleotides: TGCGCCAGCAGCTTTTCTGGTAGAAATGAAGCTTTCTTT.

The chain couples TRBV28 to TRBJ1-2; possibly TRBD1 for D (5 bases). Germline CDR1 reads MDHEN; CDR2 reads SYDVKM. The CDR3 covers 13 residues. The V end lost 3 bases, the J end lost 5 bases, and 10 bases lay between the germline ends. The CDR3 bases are TGTGCCAGCAGTTTTGGGCAGGGTTATGGCTACACCTTC. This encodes CASSFGQGYGYTF.

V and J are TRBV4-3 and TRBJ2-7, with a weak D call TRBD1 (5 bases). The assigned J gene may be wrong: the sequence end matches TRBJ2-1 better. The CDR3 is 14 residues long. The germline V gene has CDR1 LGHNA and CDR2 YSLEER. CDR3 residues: CASSHSDSYNEQFF. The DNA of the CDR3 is TGCGCCAGCAGCCACTCCGACAGCTACAATGAGCAGTTCTTC.

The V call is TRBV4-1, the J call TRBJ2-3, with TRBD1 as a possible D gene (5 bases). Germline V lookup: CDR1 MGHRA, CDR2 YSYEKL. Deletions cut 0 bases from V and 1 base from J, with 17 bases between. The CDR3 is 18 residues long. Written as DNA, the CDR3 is TGCGCCAGCAGCCAAGATCCATGGGTAGAAGGGGGCACAGATACGCAGTATTTT. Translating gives CASSQDPWVEGGTDTQYF.

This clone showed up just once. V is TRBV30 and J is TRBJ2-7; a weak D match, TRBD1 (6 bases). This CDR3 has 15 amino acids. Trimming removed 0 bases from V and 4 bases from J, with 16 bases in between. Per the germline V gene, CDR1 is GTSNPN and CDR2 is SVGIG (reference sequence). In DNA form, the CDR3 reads TGTGCCTGGAGTGTAGGGGGAGCCGGTCGGTACGAGCAGTACTTC. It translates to CAWSVGGAGRYEQYF.

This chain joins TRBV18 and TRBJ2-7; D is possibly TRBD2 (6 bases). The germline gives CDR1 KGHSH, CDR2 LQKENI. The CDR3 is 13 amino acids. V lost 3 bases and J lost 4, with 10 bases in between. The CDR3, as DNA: TGTGCCAGCTCACCCGGGGGTGGGTACGAGCAGTACTTC. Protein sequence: CASSPGGGYEQYF. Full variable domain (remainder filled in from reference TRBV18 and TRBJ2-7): NAGVMQNPRHLVRRRGQEARLRCSPMKGHSHVYWYRQLPEEGLKFMVYLQKENIIDESGMPKERFSAEFPKEGPSILRIQQVVRGDSAAYFCASSPGGGYEQYFGPGTRLTVT.

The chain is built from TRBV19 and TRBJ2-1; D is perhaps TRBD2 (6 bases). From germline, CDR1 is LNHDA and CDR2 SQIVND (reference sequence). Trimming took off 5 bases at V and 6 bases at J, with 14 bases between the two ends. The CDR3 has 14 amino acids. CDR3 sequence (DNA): TGTGCCAGTAGTTGGTCTAGCGAGGGCAATGAGCAGTTCTTC. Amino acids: CASSWSSEGNEQFF.

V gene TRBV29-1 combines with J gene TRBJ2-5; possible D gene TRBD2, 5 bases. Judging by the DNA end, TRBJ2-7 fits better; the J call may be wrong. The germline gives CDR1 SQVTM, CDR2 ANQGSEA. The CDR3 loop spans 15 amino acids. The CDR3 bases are TGCAGCGTTGAAGTCGCAGGACTGAGCTCCTACGAGCAGTACTTC. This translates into CSVEVAGLSSYEQYF.

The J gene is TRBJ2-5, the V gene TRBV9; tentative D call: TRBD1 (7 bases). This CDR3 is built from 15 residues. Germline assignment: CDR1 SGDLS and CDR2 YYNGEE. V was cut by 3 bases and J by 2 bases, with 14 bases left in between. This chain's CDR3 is CASSGGTEGQETQYF. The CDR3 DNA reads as TGTGCCAGCAGCGGCGGGACAGAAGGGCAAGAGACCCAGTACTTC.

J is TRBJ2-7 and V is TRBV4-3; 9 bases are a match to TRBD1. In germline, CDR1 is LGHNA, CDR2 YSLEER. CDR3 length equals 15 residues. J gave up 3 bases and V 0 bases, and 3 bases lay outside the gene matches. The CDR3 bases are TGCGCCAGCAGCCAAGATCCGGGACAGGGCTACGAGCAGTACTTC. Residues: CASSQDPGQGYEQYF.

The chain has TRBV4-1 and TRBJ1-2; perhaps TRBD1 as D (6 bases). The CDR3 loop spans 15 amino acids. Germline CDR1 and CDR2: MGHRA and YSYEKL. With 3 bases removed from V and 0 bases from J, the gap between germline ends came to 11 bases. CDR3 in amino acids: CASSQPGGTNYGYTF. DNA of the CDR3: TGCGCCAGCAGCCAGCCGGGGGGCACTAACTATGGCTACACCTTC.

In DNA form, the CDR3 reads TGTGCCAGCAGCGGCCGGACTCGAATGAACAATGAGCAGTTCTTC. This sequence encodes CASSGRTRMNNEQFF. The V call is TRBV9, the J call TRBJ2-1, with D maybe TRBD2 (5 bases). CDR3 size: 15 residues. Germline lookup yields CDR1 SGDLS and CDR2 YYNGEE. V dropped 3 bases and J dropped 5 bases, with 15 bases sitting between them.